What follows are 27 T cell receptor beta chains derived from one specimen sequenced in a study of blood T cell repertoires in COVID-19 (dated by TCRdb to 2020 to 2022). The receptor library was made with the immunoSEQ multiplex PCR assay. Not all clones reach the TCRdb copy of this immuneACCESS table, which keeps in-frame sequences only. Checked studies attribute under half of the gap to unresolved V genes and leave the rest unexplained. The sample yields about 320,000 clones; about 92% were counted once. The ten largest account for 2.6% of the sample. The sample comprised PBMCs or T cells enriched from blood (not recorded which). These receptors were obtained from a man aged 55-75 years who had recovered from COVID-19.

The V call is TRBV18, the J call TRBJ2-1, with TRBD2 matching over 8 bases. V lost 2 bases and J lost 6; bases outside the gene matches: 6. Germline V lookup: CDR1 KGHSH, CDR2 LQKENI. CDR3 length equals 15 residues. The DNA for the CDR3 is TGTGCCAGCTCACCAATCTTCGGGGGGGGCAATGAGCAGTTCTTC. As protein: CASSPIFGGGNEQFF.

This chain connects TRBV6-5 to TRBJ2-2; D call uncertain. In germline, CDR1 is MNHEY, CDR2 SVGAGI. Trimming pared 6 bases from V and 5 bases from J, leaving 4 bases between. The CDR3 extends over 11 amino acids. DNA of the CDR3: TGTGCCAGCAGCTTTACCGGGGAGCTGTTTTTT. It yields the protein CASSFTGELFF.

The CDR3 here is CASSIDGVGGYTF. CDR3 DNA: TGTGCCAGTAGTATTGACGGCGTCGGGGGCTACACCTTC. V and J are TRBV19 and TRBJ1-2; no reliable D call. V lost 3 bases, J lost 8 bases, and 13 bases lay in between. In germline, CDR1 is LNHDA, CDR2 SQIVND (reference sequence). CDR3 length: 13 residues.

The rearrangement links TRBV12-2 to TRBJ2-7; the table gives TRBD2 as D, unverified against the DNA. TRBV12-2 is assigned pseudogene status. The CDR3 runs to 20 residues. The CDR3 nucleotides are TGTGCAAGTCGCTTAGTTGAGGACAGGGGGACTAGCGGGAGCCTCTACGAGCAGTACTTC. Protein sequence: CASRLVEDRGTSGSLYEQYF.

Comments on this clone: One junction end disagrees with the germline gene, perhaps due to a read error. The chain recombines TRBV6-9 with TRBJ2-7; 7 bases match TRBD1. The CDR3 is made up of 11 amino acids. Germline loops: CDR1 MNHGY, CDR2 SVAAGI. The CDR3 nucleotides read TGTGCCAGCACTGGGGACAGTGGTTTGGGCTTC. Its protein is CASTGDSGLGF.

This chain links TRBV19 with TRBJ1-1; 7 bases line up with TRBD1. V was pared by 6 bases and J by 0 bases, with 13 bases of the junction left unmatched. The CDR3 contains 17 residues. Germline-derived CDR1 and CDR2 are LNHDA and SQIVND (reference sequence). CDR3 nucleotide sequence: TGTGCCAGTAGCCCGACTCCGGGACAGACAATGAACACTGAAGCTTTCTTT. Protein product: CASSPTPGQTMNTEAFF.

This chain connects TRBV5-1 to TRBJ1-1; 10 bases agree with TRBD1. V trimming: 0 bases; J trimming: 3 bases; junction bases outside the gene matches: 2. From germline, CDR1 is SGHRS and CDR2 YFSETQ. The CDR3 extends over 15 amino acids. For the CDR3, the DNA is TGCGCCAGCAGCTTGGTAGGGACAGGGGACACTGAAGCTTTCTTT. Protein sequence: CASSLVGTGDTEAFF.

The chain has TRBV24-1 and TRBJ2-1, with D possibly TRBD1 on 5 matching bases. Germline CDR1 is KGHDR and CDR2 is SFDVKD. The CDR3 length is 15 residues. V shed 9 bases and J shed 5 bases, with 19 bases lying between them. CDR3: CATQTLPRVDNEQFF. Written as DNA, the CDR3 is TGTGCCACCCAAACATTACCCAGGGTGGACAATGAGCAGTTCTTC.

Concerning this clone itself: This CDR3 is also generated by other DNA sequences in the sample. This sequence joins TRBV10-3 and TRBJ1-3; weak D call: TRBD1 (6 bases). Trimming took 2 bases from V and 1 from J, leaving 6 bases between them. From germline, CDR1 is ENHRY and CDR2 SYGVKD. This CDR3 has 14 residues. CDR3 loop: CAISETGSGNTIYF. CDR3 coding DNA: TGTGCCATCAGTGAGACAGGGTCTGGAAACACCATATATTTT.

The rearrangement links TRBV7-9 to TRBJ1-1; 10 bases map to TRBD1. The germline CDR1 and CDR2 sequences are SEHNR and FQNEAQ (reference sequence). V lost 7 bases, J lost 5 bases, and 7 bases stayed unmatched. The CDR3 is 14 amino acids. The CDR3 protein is CASTSGQGVTEAFF. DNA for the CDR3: TGTGCCAGCACTTCTGGACAGGGGGTTACTGAAGCTTTCTTT.

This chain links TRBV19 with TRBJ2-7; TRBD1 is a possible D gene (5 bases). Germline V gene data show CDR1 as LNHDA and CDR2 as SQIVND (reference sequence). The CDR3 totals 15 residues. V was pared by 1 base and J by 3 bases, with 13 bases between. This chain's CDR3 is CASSIGWGYSYEQYF. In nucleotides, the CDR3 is TGTGCCAGTAGTATAGGGTGGGGCTACAGCTACGAGCAGTACTTC.

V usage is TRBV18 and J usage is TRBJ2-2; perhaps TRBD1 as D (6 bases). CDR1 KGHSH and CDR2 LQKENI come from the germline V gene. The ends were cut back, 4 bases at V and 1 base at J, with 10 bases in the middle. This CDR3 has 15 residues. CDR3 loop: CASSLSTGNTGELFF. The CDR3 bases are TGTGCCAGCTCACTATCGACAGGGAACACCGGGGAGCTGTTTTTT.

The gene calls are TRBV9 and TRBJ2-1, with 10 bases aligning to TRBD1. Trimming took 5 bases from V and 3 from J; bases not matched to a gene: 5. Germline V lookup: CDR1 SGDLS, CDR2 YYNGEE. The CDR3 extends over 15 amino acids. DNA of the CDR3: TGTGCCAGCAGTGTGGGACAGGGGATCTACAATGAGCAGTTCTTC. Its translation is CASSVGQGIYNEQFF.

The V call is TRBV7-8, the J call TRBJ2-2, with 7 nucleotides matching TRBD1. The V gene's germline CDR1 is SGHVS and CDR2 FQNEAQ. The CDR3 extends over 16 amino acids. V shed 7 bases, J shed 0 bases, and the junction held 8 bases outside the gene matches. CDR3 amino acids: CASNTRGTANTGELFF. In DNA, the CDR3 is TGTGCCAGCAACACAAGGGGGACAGCGAACACCGGGGAGCTGTTTTTT.

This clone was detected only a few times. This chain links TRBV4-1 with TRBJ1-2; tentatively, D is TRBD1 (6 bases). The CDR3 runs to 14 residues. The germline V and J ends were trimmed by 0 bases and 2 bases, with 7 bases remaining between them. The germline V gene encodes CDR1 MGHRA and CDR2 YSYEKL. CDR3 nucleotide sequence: TGCGCCAGCAGCCAAGACGGACAGAACTATGGCTACACCTTC. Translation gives CASSQDGQNYGYTF.

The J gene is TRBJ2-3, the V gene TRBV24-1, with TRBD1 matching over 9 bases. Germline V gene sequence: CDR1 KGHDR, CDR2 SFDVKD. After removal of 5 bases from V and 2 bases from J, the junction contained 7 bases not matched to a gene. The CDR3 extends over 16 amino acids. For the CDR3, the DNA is TGTGCCACCAGTGCCACCGGGACAGGGTACACAGATACGCAGTATTTT. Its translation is CATSATGTGYTDTQYF.

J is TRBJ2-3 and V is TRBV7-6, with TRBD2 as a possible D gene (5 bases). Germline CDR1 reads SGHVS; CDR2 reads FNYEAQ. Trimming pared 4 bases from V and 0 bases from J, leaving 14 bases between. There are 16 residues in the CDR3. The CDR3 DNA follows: TGTGCCAGCAGCTCCCGGGAACTACTTAGCACAGATACGCAGTATTTT. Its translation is CASSSRELLSTDTQYF.

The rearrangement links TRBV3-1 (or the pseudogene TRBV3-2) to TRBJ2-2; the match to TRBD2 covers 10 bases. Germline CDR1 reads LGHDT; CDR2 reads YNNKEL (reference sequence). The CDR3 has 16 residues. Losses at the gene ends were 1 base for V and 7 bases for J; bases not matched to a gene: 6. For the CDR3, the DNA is TGTGCCAGCAGCCAAGGAGTGGGACTAGCGCTCGGGGAGCTGTTTTTT. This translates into CASSQGVGLALGELFF.

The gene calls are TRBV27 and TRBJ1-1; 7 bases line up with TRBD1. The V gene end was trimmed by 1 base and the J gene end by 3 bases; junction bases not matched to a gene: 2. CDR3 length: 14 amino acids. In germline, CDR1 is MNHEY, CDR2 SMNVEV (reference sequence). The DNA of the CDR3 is TGTGCCAGCAGTTTATGGCAGGGGGACACTGAAGCTTTCTTT. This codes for CASSLWQGDTEAFF.

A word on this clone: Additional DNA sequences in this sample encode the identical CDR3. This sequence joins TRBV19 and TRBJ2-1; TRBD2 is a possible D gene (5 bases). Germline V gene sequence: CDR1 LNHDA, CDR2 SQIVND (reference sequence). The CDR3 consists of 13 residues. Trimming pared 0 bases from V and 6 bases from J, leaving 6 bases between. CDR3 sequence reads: CASSIDRGNEQFF. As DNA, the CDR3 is TGTGCCAGTAGTATAGATCGGGGCAATGAGCAGTTCTTC.

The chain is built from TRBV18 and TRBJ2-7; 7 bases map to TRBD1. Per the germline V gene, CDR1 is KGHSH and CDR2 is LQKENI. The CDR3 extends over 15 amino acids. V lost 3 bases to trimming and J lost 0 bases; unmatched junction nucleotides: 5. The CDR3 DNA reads TGTGCCAGCTCACCTCGACAGGGAGCCTCCTACGAGCAGTACTTC. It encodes CASSPRQGASYEQYF.

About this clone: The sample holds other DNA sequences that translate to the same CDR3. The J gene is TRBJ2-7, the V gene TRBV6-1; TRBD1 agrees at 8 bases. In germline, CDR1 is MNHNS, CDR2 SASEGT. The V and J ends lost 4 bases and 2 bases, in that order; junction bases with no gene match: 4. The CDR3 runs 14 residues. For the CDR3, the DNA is TGTGCCAGCAGTGGAGCAGGGGGCCCCTACGAGCAGTACTTC. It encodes CASSGAGGPYEQYF.

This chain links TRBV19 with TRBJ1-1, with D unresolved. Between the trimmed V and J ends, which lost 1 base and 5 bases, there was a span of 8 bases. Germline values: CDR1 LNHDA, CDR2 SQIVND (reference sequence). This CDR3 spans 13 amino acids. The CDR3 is CASSIAGITEAFF. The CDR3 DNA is TGTGCCAGTAGTATAGCGGGGATAACTGAAGCTTTCTTT.

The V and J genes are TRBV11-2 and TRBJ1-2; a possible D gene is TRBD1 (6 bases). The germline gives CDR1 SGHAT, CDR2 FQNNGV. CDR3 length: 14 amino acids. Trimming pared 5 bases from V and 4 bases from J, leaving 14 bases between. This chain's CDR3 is CASSQTGNSYGYTF. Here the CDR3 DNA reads TGTGCCAGCAGCCAAACAGGGAACAGCTATGGCTACACCTTC.

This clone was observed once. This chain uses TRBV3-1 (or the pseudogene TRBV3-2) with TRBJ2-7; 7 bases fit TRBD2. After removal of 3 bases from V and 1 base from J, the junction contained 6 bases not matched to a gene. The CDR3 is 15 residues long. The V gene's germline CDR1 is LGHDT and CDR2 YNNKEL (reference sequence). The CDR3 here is CASSHTPGLSYEQYF. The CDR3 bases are TGTGCCAGCAGCCACACGCCGGGACTATCCTACGAGCAGTACTTC.

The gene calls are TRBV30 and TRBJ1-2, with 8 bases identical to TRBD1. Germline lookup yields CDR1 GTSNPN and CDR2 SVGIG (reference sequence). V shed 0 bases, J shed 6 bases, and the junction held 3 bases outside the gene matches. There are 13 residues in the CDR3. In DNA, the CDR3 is TGTGCCTGGAGTGTAGAGGACAGGGATGGCTACACCTTC. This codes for CAWSVEDRDGYTF.

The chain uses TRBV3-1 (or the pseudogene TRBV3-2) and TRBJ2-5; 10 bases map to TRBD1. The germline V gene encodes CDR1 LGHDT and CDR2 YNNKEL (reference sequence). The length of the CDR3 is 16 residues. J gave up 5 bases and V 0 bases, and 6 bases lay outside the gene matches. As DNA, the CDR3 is TGTGCCAGCAGCCAAGAAAGGACAGGGGGTTTTGAGACCCAGTACTTC. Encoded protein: CASSQERTGGFETQYF.